The TCR beta chain under discussion was sequenced for a study of identical twins. Findings and caveats of the study: Modelling underestimated the level of out-of-frame TCR alpha sharing observed in monozygotic twins. Cord blood beta clonotypes present at high abundance carried fewer insertions; no such pattern appeared in memory repertoires.

This clonotype showed up many times. Its antigen remains unknown. Germline loops: CDR1 MGHRA, CDR2 YSYEKL. The CDR3 consists of 16 residues. V was clipped by 0 bases and J by 5 bases, with 16 bases between them. A single record per CDR3 protein comes from TCRdb applying MiXCR to the 5' RACE reads. The sample has roughly 630,000 distinct CDR3 sequences, 7% to 7.5% seen once. The sample was also linked to a second study, of yellow fever vaccine responses in identical twins. That work adds: Reports say the vaccine T cell response in twins looked partly convergent and partly personalized.

This TCR came from a woman younger than 35 in good health. The source material was PBMCs. The genes are TRBV4-1 and TRBJ2-5; D is unresolved. CDR3 sequence: CASSQDPDPPWETQYF. The CDR3 DNA follows: TGCGCCAGCAGCCAAGATCCCGACCCCCCATGGGAGACCCAGTACTTC.